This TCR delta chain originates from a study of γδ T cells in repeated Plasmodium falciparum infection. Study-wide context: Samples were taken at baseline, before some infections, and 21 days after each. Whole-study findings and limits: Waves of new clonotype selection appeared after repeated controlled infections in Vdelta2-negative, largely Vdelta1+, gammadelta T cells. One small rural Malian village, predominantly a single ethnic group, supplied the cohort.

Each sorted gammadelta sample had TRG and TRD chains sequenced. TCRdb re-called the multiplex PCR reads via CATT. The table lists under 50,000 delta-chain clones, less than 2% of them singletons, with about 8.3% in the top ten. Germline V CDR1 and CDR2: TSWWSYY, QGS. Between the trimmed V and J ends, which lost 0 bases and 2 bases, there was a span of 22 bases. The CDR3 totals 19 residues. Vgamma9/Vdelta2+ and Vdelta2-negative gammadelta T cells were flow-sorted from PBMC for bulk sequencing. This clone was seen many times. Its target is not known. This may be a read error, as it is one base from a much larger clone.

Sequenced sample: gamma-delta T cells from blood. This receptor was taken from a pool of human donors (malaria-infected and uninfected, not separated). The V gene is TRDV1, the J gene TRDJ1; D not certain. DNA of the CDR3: TGTGCTCTTGGGGAACTAGAGTCGTACCGGTCCTTTATTACCGATAAACTCATCTTT. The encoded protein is CALGELESYRSFITDKLIF.